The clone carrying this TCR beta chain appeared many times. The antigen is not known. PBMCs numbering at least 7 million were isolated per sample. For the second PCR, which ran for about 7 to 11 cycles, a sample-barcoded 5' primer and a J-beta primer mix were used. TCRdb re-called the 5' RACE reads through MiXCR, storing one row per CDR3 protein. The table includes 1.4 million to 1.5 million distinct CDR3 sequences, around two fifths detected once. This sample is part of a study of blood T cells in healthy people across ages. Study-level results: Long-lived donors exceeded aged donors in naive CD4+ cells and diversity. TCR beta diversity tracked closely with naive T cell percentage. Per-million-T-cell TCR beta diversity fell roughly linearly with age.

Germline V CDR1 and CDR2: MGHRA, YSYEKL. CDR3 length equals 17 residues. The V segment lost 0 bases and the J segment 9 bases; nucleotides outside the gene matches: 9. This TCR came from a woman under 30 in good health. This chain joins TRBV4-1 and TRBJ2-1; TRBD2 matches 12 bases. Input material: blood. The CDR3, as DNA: TGCGCCAGCAGCCAAGATCCTAGCGGGAGGGCCGGGGCTGAGCAGTTCTTC. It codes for CASSQDPSGRAGAEQFF.